This T cell receptor (beta chain) is from a study of PD-L1 blockade in urothelial cancer. Looking at the study overall: Blood analyses occurred 3 weeks (second dose) and 6 weeks post treatment start. Typically, measured as a median, blood samples had 110,000 to 150,000 T cells. Notes on the study in general: Stronger expansion of tumor-associated clones in blood at 3 weeks distinguished durable-benefit patients.

With respect to this clone: Its specificity is unknown.

As for time point: peripheral blood 6 weeks after treatment start. Repertoires were generated with immunoSEQ multiplex PCR, while TCRdb's copy carries only in-frame clones and drops some. The sample consists of around 87,000 clones, around four fifths of them appearing once. The CDR3 runs 15 residues. Germline V gives CDR1 SGHDT, CDR2 YYEEEE. V dropped 0 bases and J dropped 8 bases, with 14 bases sitting between them. This material consisted of PBMCs, taken around atezolizumab (anti-PD-L1) treatment. The source of this sequence is an older man with urothelial cancer. The chain is built from TRBV5-6 and TRBJ1-4, with D possibly TRBD1 on 5 matching bases. The CDR3 DNA sequence: TGTGCCAGCAGCTTGGGTGGGGCAGTTTGGGAAAAACTGTTTTTT. Translated, it gives CASSLGGAVWEKLFF.